This entry lists 23 T cell receptor beta chains sequenced from one sample in a study of T cells after posttransplantation cyclophosphamide. The data were produced by immunoSEQ multiplex PCR, yet TCRdb's version contains in-frame clones alone and is incomplete. Of 3,000 to 3,500 clones in the sample, 85% to 90% are singletons; the top ten hold roughly 7%. Busulfan-fludarabine conditioning, marrow transplant, and cyclophosphamide on days +3 and +4 were administered. The source was PBMCs, collected after allogeneic stem cell transplant with posttransplant cyclophosphamide. The receptors derive from a female patient aged 50-65 years who received an allogeneic stem cell transplant from an unrelated donor, was CMV-positive, and had acute and chronic GVHD. Some T cells may be supplied by the graft donor.

This sequence joins TRBV2 and TRBJ1-6, with a possible D match to TRBD1 (5 bases). The length of the CDR3 is 15 residues. The V end was cut by 4 bases, the J end by 6 bases, with 13 bases between. The V gene's germline CDR1 is SNHLY and CDR2 FYNNEI. CDR3 region: CASSVEAGINSPLHF. DNA of the CDR3: TGTGCCAGCAGTGTAGAGGCAGGGATTAATTCACCCCTCCACTTT.

V is TRBV23-1 and J is TRBJ2-7, with D tentatively TRBD2 (7 bases). TRBV23-1 is an ORF for which the function is uncertain. The germline V and J ends were trimmed by 2 bases and 4 bases, with 15 bases remaining between them. The length of the CDR3 is 15 residues. CDR3 sequence (DNA): TGCGCCAGCAGTCAAATTCGGGGGGCGGGGTACGAGCAGTACTTC. Its translation: CASSQIRGAGYEQYF.

J is TRBJ2-3 and V is TRBV7-2; TRBD2 matches 9 bases. The germline V gene encodes CDR1 SGHTA and CDR2 FQGNSA. J gave up 0 bases and V 5 bases, and 6 bases lay outside the gene matches. CDR3 length: 16 amino acids. Here the CDR3 reads CASSTGLAGSTDTQYF. CDR3 DNA sequence: TGTGCCAGCAGCACGGGGCTAGCGGGGAGCACAGATACGCAGTATTTT. Variable domain in full (rest from reference TRBV7-2 and TRBJ2-3): GAGVSQSPSNKVTEKGKDVELRCDPISGHTALYWYRQSLGQGLEFLIYFQGNSAPDKSGLPSDRFSAERTGGSVSTLTIQRTQQEDSAVYLCASSTGLAGSTDTQYFGPGTRLTVL.

V usage is TRBV7-3 and J usage is TRBJ2-1; D may be TRBD1 (6 bases). Per the germline V gene, CDR1 is SGHTA and CDR2 is FQGTGA. Trimming removed 2 bases at V and 5 bases at J, with 13 bases between. The CDR3 consists of 15 residues. The CDR3 coding sequence is TGTGCCAGCAGCTTAGTATGGGGGCCGGACAATGAGCAGTTCTTC. This codes for CASSLVWGPDNEQFF.

About this clone itself: Other DNA variants within this sample encode the same CDR3. V usage is TRBV4-2 and J usage is TRBJ1-3, with TRBD1 matching over 7 bases. With 0 bases clipped from V and 2 bases from J, the junction kept 1 base outside the gene matches. The CDR3 is made up of 15 amino acids. CDR1 LGHNA and CDR2 YNFKEQ come from the germline V gene. The CDR3 here is CASSQEGGPGNTIYF. The CDR3 DNA is TGTGCCAGCAGCCAAGAAGGGGGCCCTGGAAACACCATATATTTT.

This chain joins TRBV18 and TRBJ2-5; a weak D match, TRBD2 (5 bases). V was clipped by 4 bases and J by 1 base, with 7 bases between them. The CDR3 covers 13 residues. Germline CDR1 reads KGHSH; CDR2 reads LQKENI. The CDR3 nucleotides are TGTGCCAGCTCACTAGGAGGCCAAGAGACCCAGTACTTC. It encodes CASSLGGQETQYF.

This chain joins TRBV5-1 and TRBJ1-1; 11 bases line up with TRBD1. CDR3 length: 15 amino acids. The V segment lost 4 bases and the J segment 3 bases; nucleotides outside the gene matches: 5. CDR1 SGHRS and CDR2 YFSETQ come from the germline V gene. This CDR3 reads CASSLDRGQDTEAFF. The CDR3, as DNA: TGCGCCAGCAGCCTGGACAGGGGGCAAGACACTGAAGCTTTCTTT.

J is TRBJ1-6 and V is TRBV27; 9 bases line up with TRBD1. The ends lost 4 bases at V and 11 bases at J; junction bases unmatched: 15. The CDR3 is made up of 17 amino acids. Germline CDR1 reads MNHEY; CDR2 reads SMNVEV (reference sequence). The CDR3 DNA follows: TGTGCCAGCAGTTGGGCCCCGCCGGGACAGGGCGGCGCACCCCTCCACTTT. Its translation: CASSWAPPGQGGAPLHF.

The chain recombines TRBV19 with TRBJ2-3; 10 bases fit TRBD1. Germline CDR1 reads LNHDA; CDR2 reads SQIVND (reference sequence). The CDR3 is made up of 14 amino acids. The V gene end was trimmed by 8 bases and the J gene end by 5 bases; junction bases not matched to a gene: 7. The CDR3: CASGDRGLGDTQYF. The CDR3 coding sequence is TGTGCCAGTGGGGACAGGGGCCTCGGAGATACGCAGTATTTT.

The CDR3 sequence is CASSASGTSGGRTQYF. The CDR3 nucleotides are TGCGCCAGCAGCGCCTCCGGGACTAGCGGGGGACGGACCCAGTACTTC. The rearrangement uses TRBV5-1 and TRBJ2-5; TRBD2 matches 14 bases. The V gene end was trimmed by 4 bases and the J gene end by 7 bases; junction bases not matched to a gene: 9. Germline V CDR1 and CDR2: SGHRS, YFSETQ. The CDR3 runs to 16 residues. The full variable domain, rest sourced from reference TRBV5-1 and TRBJ2-5, is KAGVTQTPRYLIKTRGQQVTLSCSPISGHRSVSWYQQTPGQGLQFLFEYFSETQRNKGNFPGRFSGRQFSNSRSEMNVSTLELGDSALYLCASSASGTSGGRTQYFGPGTRLLVL.

CDR3 DNA sequence: TGTGCCGGGCGAACCTTCGGTACGCAGTATTTT. This translates into CAGRTFGTQYF. The genes are TRBV19 and TRBJ2-3, with no clear D. Germline loops: CDR1 LNHDA, CDR2 SQIVND (reference sequence). This CDR3 has 11 residues. With 11 bases removed from V and 8 bases from J, the gap between germline ends came to 14 bases. Complete variable domain (other parts from reference TRBV19 and TRBJ2-3): DGGITQSPKYLFRKEGQNVTLSCEQNLNHDAMYWYRQDPGQGLRLIYYSQIVNDFQKGDIAEGYSVSREKKESFPLTVTSAQKNPTAFYLCAGRTFGTQYFGPGTRLTVL.

This clone was observed a single time. The chain couples TRBV5-1 to TRBJ1-4, with a possible D match to TRBD1 (6 bases). The V gene's germline CDR1 is SGHRS and CDR2 YFSETQ. The CDR3 consists of 16 residues. V lost 4 bases and J 2 bases, leaving 15 bases between the germline ends. CDR3 sequence reads: CASSRGSGDTNEKLFF. CDR3 sequence (DNA): TGCGCCAGCAGCAGGGGGTCAGGAGATACTAATGAAAAACTGTTTTTT.

The chain joins TRBV2 to TRBJ2-2; no clear D gene. Germline values: CDR1 SNHLY, CDR2 FYNNEI. V was shortened by 6 bases and J by 4 bases, with 12 bases between the two germline ends. CDR3 size: 14 residues. CDR3 sequence reads: CASRRQHSTGELFF. The DNA of the CDR3 is TGTGCCAGCAGGCGGCAGCATTCCACCGGGGAGCTGTTTTTT. Full variable domain (missing parts from reference TRBV2 and TRBJ2-2): EPEVTQTPSHQVTQMGQEVILRCVPISNHLYFYWYRQILGQKVEFLVSFYNNEISEKSEIFDDQFSVERPDGSNFTLKIRSTKLEDSAMYFCASRRQHSTGELFFGEGSRLTVL.

The chain combines TRBV28 with TRBJ2-7; the D gene is possibly TRBD2 (5 bases). Germline V gene lookup returns CDR1 MDHEN and CDR2 SYDVKM. V was pared by 1 base and J by 3 bases, with 10 bases between. The CDR3 extends over 14 amino acids. CDR3 coding DNA: TGTGCCAGCAGTTTATCCCCGGGAATCTACGAGCAGTACTTC. Translated, it gives CASSLSPGIYEQYF.

V and J are TRBV18 and TRBJ1-3, with D perhaps TRBD1 (6 bases). Germline loops: CDR1 KGHSH, CDR2 LQKENI. The CDR3 spans 15 residues. V lost 2 bases and J lost 4, with 12 bases in between. In DNA, the CDR3 is TGTGCCAGCTCACCAACAGCGGGGGCAGGAAACACCATATATTTT. The encoded protein is CASSPTAGAGNTIYF.

The chain employs TRBV9 and TRBJ2-1, with no clear D. Germline-derived CDR1 and CDR2 are SGDLS and YYNGEE. The V end was cut by 4 bases, the J end by 5 bases, with 7 bases between. This CDR3 is 12 amino acids long. The CDR3 sequence: CASSPPDNEQFF. The CDR3 DNA reads as TGTGCCAGCAGCCCCCCTGACAATGAGCAGTTCTTC. The whole variable domain, filled in from reference TRBV9 and TRBJ2-1, reads DSGVTQTPKHLITATGQRVTLRCSPRSGDLSVYWYQQSLDQGLQFLIQYYNGEERAKGNILERFSAQQFPDLHSELNLSSLELGDSALYFCASSPPDNEQFFGPGTRLTVL.

Sample share makes this clone large. The CDR3 DNA reads as TGTGCCAGCAGCGCCTCGTTCGGGTCCTACGAGCAGTACTTC. Its translation: CASSASFGSYEQYF. The V call is TRBV27, the J call TRBJ2-7; no reliable D call. Germline assignment: CDR1 MNHEY and CDR2 SMNVEV (reference sequence). V was trimmed by 6 bases and J by 1 base, leaving 13 bases between them. CDR3 length: 14 amino acids.

The genes are TRBV7-8 and TRBJ2-3; 14 nucleotides align to TRBD2. The V gene's germline CDR1 is SGHVS and CDR2 FQNEAQ. V gave up 5 bases and J gave up 0 bases; unmatched junction bases: 10. This CDR3 is 19 amino acids long. The CDR3 reads CASSQRTSGRMLSTDTQYF. The CDR3 DNA reads as TGTGCCAGCAGCCAAAGGACTAGCGGGAGGATGCTTAGCACAGATACGCAGTATTTT.

The chain recombines TRBV30 with TRBJ1-6; 7 nucleotides line up with TRBD1. This CDR3 has 13 amino acids. Germline-derived CDR1 and CDR2 are GTSNPN and SVGIG (reference sequence). V lost 3 bases, J lost 7 bases, and 3 bases stayed unmatched. CDR3 in amino acids: CAWSGTENSPLHF. DNA for the CDR3: TGTGCCTGGAGCGGGACAGAGAATTCACCCCTCCACTTT.

The chain links TRBV28 to TRBJ1-5; D gene ambiguous. Germline V gene data show CDR1 as MDHEN and CDR2 as SYDVKM. This CDR3 has 14 amino acids. V lost 3 bases, J lost 0 bases, and 6 bases lay in between. This chain's CDR3 is CASSFQISNQPQHF. The CDR3 DNA reads TGTGCCAGCAGTTTTCAGATTAGCAATCAGCCCCAGCATTTT.

This chain uses TRBV21-1 with TRBJ2-4; the table assigns TRBD2, which was not confirmed against the DNA. TRBV21-1 is a recognized pseudogene. The CDR3 length is 16 residues. Written as DNA, the CDR3 is TGTGCCAGCAGCAACCTAAAACGAGGGGCCAAAAACATTCAGTACTTC. The encoded protein is CASSNLKRGAKNIQYF.

The J gene is TRBJ1-4, the V gene TRBV6-1; D unclear. CDR3 length: 14 residues. The V end was cut by 3 bases, the J end by 8 bases, with 13 bases between. Germline-derived CDR1 and CDR2 are MNHNS and SASEGT. This CDR3 is CASSDMMRVEKLFF. CDR3 bases: TGTGCCAGCAGTGATATGATGCGGGTAGAAAAACTGTTTTTT.

The chain is built from TRBV5-4 and TRBJ2-7, with a tentative D call TRBD2 (5 bases). The CDR3 is 14 amino acids. The V gene lost 0 bases and the J gene lost 0 bases, with 7 bases spanning the gap. Germline CDR1 SGHNT, CDR2 YYREEE (reference sequence). The CDR3, as DNA: TGTGCCAGCAGCTTGGACCGGGGCTCCTACGAGCAGTACTTC. Amino acid sequence: CASSLDRGSYEQYF.